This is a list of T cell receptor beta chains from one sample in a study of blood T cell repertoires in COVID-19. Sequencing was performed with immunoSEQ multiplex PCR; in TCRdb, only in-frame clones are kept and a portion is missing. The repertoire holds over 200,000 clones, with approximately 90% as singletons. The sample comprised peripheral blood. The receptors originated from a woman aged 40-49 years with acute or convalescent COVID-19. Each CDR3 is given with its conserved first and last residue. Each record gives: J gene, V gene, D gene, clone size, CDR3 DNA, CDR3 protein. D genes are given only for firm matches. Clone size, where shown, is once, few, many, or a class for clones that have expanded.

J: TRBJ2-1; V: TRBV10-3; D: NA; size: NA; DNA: TGTGCCATCAGTGAGTCAGGAGCACTAGATAATGAGCAGTTCTTC; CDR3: CAISESGALDNEQFF
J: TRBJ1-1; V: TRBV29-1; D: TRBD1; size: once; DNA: TGCAGCGCCCAACTACAGGGGGCTAGCACTGAAGCTTTCTTT; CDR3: CSAQLQGASTEAFF
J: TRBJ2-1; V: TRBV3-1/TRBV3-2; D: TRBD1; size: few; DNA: TGTGCCAGCAGCCAACTGGGACAGGGGAATGAGCAGTTCTTC; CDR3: CASSQLGQGNEQFF
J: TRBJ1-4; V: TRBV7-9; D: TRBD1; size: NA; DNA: TGTGCCAGCAGCTCAGTAGGACAGGCCGAAAAACTGTTTTTT; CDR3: CASSSVGQAEKLFF
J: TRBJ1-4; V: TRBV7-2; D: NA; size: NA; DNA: TGTGCCAGCAGCTCGACGGCTGGAGAGAGGCGAAAACTGTTTTTT; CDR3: CASSSTAGERRKLFF
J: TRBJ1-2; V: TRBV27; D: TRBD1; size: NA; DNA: TGTGCCAGCAGGACCTCCGGGACAGGACCTTTGTGGACCTTC; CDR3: CASRTSGTGPLWTF
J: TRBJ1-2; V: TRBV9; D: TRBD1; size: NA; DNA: TGTGCCAGCACCCCGACAGGGGGCGCGGGTTCCTATGGCTACACCTTC; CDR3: CASTPTGGAGSYGYTF
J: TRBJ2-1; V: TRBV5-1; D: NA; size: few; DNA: TGCGCCAGCAGCTTGTGGGAGTACAATGAGCAGTTCTTC; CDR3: CASSLWEYNEQFF
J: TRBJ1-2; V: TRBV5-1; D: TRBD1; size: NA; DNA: TGCGCCAGCAGCTTGGGGGACAGCGGTGATGGCTACACCTTC; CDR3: CASSLGDSGDGYTF
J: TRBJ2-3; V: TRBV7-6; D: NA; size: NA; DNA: TGTGCCAGCAGCTTGGAACAGGGTAGATCGGATACGCAGTATTTT; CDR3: CASSLEQGRSDTQYF
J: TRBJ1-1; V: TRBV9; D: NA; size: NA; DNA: TGTGCCAGCAGCGCCCAGGGGAACACTGAAGCTTTCTTT; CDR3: CASSAQGNTEAFF
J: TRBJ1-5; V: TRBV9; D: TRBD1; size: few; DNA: TGTGCCAGCAGCGTCGGGACAGTCAATCAGCCCCAGCATTTT; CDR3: CASSVGTVNQPQHF
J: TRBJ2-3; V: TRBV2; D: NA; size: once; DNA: TGTGCCAGCAGTGGTCAGGGGGGTGCAGATACGCAGTATTTT; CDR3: CASSGQGGADTQYF
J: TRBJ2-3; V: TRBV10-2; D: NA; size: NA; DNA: TGCGCCAGCAGCTGGCAGGGGGGCACGCAGTATTTT; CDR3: CASSWQGGTQYF
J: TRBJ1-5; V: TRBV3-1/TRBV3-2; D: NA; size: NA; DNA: TGTGCCAGCAGCCAAGGTTCTACTCACAATCAGCCCCAGCATTTT; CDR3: CASSQGSTHNQPQHF
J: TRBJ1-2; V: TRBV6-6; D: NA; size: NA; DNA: TGTGCCAGCAGGGGGGCGGGTGGCTACACCTTC; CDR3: CASRGAGGYTF
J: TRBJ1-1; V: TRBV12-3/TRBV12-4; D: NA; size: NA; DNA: TGTGCCAGCACCGCTGGAGGGGTCACTGAAGCTTTCTTT; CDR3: CASTAGGVTEAFF
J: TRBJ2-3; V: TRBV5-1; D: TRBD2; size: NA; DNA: TGCGCCAGCAGCGCCAGCGGGGGGGGGCAGTATTTT; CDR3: CASSASGGGQYF
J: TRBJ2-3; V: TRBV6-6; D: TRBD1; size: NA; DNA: TGTGCCAGCAGTTACCCCCCGACAGGGAGCACAGATACGCAGTATTTT; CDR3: CASSYPPTGSTDTQYF
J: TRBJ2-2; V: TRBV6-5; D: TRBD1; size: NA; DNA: TGTGCCAGCAACAGGGGCGGCACCGGGGAGCTGTTTTTT; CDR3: CASNRGGTGELFF
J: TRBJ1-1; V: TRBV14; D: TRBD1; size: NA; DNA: TGTGCCAGCAGCCCAAGGGACAGGTTTTTGAACACTGAAGCTTTCTTT; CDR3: CASSPRDRFLNTEAFF
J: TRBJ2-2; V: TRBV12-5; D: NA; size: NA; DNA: TGTGCTAGTGGTTTGGCGGGAAGCGGGGAGCTGTTTTTT; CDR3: CASGLAGSGELFF
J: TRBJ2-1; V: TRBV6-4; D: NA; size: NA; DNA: TGTGCCAGCAGTCGAGGCGGTACTACCTACAATGAGCAGTTCTTC; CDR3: CASSRGGTTYNEQFF
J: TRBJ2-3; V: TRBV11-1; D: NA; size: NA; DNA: TGTGCCAGCAGCACGAGCCCCACAGATACGCAGTATTTT; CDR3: CASSTSPTDTQYF
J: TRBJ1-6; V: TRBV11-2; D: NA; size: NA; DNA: TGTGCCAGCAGCTTCTATAATAATTCACCCCTCCACTTT; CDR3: CASSFYNNSPLHF
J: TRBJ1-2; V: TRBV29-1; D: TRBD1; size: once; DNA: TGCAGCGTTGAGGGACAGACGGGCGGCTACACCTTC; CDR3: CSVEGQTGGYTF
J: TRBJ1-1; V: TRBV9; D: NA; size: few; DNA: TGTGCCAGCAGCGTAGAGACCCTCGGAGGGGTTGAAGCTTTCTTT; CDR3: CASSVETLGGVEAFF
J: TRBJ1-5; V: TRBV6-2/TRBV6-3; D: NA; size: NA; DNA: TGTGCCAGCAGTCCCACGGAGTATAGCAATCAGCCCCAGCATTTT; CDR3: CASSPTEYSNQPQHF
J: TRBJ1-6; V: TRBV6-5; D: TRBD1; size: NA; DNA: TGTGCCAGCGCTACAGGGGCGGGTAATTCACCCCTCCACTTT; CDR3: CASATGAGNSPLHF
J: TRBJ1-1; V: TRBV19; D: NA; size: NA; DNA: TGTGCCAGTAGTTCTACCACAGGTTTAGAGGCTTTCTTT; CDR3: CASSSTTGLEAFF
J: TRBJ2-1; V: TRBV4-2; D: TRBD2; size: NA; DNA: TGTGCCAGCAGCCAGTCCGCTTTTAGCGGGGGCAACAATGAGCAGTTCTTC; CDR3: CASSQSAFSGGNNEQFF
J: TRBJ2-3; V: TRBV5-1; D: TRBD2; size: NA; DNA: TGCGCCAGCAGCTTGGTAGAGCGGGGGGGCACAGATACGCAGTATTTT; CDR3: CASSLVERGGTDTQYF
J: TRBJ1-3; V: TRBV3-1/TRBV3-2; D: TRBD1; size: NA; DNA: TGTGCCAGCAGCCCTGGACAGGGGGTCTCTGGAAACACCATATATTTT; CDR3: CASSPGQGVSGNTIYF
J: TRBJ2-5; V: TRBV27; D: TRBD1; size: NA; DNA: TGTGCCAGCAGAAGACAGGGGTCAAAGACCCAGTACTTC; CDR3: CASRRQGSKTQYF
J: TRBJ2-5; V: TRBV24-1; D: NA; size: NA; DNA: TGTGCCACCAGTGAACCCCTACTCACAGGGCTTTCGAAGACCCAGTACTTC; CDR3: CATSEPLLTGLSKTQYF
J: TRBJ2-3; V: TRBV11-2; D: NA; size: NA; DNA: TGTGCCAGCAGCTTAGCAATCGGGCGGGGTGGCACAGATACGCAGTATTTT; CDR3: CASSLAIGRGGTDTQYF
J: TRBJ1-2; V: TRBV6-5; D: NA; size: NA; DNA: TGTGCCAGCAGTTACAGACAGGAATATGGCTACACCTTC; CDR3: CASSYRQEYGYTF
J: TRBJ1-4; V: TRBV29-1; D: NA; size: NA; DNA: TGCAGCGCTGGCAATCCCCACAGGGACGGTACTTGGTTTTTT; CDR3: CSAGNPHRDGTWFF
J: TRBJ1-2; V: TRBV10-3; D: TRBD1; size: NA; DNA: TGTGCCATCAGTGACTTAGGGGGCAGAAACTATGGCTACACCTTC; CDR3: CAISDLGGRNYGYTF
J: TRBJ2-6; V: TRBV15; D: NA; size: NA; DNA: TGTGCCACCAGCAGAGGGAGAGGCTCTGGGGCCAACGTCCTGACTTTC; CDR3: CATSRGRGSGANVLTF
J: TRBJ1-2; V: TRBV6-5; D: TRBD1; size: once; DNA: TGTGCCAGCAGTTCCGGGACAGGAGACTATGGCTACACCTTC; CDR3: CASSSGTGDYGYTF
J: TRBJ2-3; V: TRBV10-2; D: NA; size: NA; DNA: TGCGCCAGCAGTGTAACTTTAGGGGTAGATACGCAGTATTTT; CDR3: CASSVTLGVDTQYF
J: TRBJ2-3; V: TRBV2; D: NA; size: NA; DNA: TGTGCCAGCGGCCGCCCCCCGGGGAATACGCAGTATTTT; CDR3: CASGRPPGNTQYF
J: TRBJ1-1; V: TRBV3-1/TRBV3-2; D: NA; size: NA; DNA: TGTGCCAGCAGCCAAGATTCCGGGGGAAGGAACACTGAAGCTTTCTTT; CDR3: CASSQDSGGRNTEAFF
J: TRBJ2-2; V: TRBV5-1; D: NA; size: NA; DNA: TGCGCCAGCAGCTCGGGGGAGTCGAACACCGGGGAGCTGTTTTTT; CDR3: CASSSGESNTGELFF
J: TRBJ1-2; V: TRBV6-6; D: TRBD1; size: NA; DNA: TGTGCCAGCAGAGATCGACAGGGGGACGGCTACACCTTC; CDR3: CASRDRQGDGYTF
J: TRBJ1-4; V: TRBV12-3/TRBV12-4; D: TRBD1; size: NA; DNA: TGTGCCAGCGGGACAGGGGTAAAAGAAAAACTGTTTTTT; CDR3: CASGTGVKEKLFF
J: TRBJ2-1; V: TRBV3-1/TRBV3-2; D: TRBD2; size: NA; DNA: TGTGCCAGCAGCCAACTCCCGGGGGGGCTAAATGAGCAGTTCTTC; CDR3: CASSQLPGGLNEQFF
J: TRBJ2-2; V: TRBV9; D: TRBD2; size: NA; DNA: TGTGCCAGCAGCCCGCGGGTGGCGGGGGGCACCGGGGAGCTGTTTTTT; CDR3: CASSPRVAGGTGELFF
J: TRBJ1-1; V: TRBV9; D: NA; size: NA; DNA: TGTGCCAGCAGCCCTGGACAGCTTTCAAACACTGAAGCTTTCTTT; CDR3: CASSPGQLSNTEAFF
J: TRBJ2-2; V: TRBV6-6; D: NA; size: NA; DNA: TGTGCCAGCAGCACGGAGAGCCGAAGGTCCGGGGAGCTGTTTTTT; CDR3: CASSTESRRSGELFF
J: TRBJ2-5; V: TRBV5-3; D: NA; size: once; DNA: TGTGCCAGAAGCTTGGTGCCGGGGGAGGAAGAGACCCAGTACTTC; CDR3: CARSLVPGEEETQYF
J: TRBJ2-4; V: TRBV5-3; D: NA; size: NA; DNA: TGTGCCAGAAGCTTCCCAGGGCGGTCCCCTGCCAAAAACATTCAGTACTTC; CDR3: CARSFPGRSPAKNIQYF
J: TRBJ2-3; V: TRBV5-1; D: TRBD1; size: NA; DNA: TGCGCCAGCAGCTTACAGGGGGGAAATACGCAGTATTTT; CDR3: CASSLQGGNTQYF
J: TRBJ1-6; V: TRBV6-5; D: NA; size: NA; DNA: TGTGCCAGCAGGTGGACAGATAATTCACCCCTCCACTTT; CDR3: CASRWTDNSPLHF